This entry describes one T cell receptor beta chain. The data were obtained in a study of early T cells in non-severe SARS-CoV-2 infection. For the study at large: Investigators sequenced bulk RNA drawn from unsorted whole blood, and chains remained unpaired.

Unique molecular identifiers were added to individual cDNA molecules. TCRdb passed the 5' RACE reads through MiXCR, listing each CDR3 protein once. The sample lists roughly 80,000 distinct CDR3 sequences; about 9.6% were seen once. From germline, CDR1 is SGHRS and CDR2 YFSETQ. The CDR3 covers 24 residues. Germline trimming cut 4 bases from V and 4 bases from J; bases unmatched to any gene: 30. The TCR was taken from an adult who was a healthcare worker with PCR-confirmed SARS-CoV-2 infection or an uninfected control (not recorded which). The chain couples TRBV5-1 to TRBJ2-2; 11 bases match TRBD2. Sequencing input: whole blood. The CDR3 DNA follows: TGCGCCAGCAGCAACCCTAGGCGTAGCTCGACCCCCCAAAACCTAGCGGGAGGCACCGGGGAGCTGTTTTTT. Translating gives CASSNPRRSSTPQNLAGGTGELFF.